The next 8 T cell receptor beta chains were all read from a single sample in a study of blood T cell repertoires in COVID-19. Only in-frame clones appear in the TCRdb table, and some are missing; sequencing was by immunoSEQ multiplex PCR. This sample has a few hundred thousand clones, with approximately 86% found just once. The sample comprised peripheral blood. The receptors were gathered from a human donor in a cohort sampled during active COVID-19.

The chain links TRBV5-6 to TRBJ2-3; 8 bases fit TRBD2. The V gene's germline CDR1 is SGHDT and CDR2 YYEEEE. This CDR3 has 15 residues. J lost 6 bases, V lost 2 bases, and 8 bases had no gene match. In DNA form, the CDR3 reads TGTGCCAGCAGCTTACCCCAGGGCGGGAGGGATACGCAGTATTTT. Its translation: CASSLPQGGRDTQYF.

The chain has TRBV19 and TRBJ2-1; tentatively, D is TRBD1 (5 bases). The CDR3 totals 13 residues. Trimming pared 1 base from V and 9 bases from J, leaving 10 bases between. Germline-derived CDR1 and CDR2 are LNHDA and SQIVND (reference sequence). CDR3 coding DNA: TGTGCCAGTAGTATAGGCCCTAGGGGTGAGCAGTTCTTC. This sequence encodes CASSIGPRGEQFF. The full variable domain, in which reference TRBV19 and TRBJ2-1 provide the parts outside the CDR3, is DGGITQSPKYLFRKEGQNVTLSCEQNLNHDAMYWYRQDPGQGLRLIYYSQIVNDFQKGDIAEGYSVSREKKESFPLTVTSAQKNPTAFYLCASSIGPRGEQFFGPGTRLTVL.

The genes are TRBV5-1 and TRBJ2-7; perhaps TRBD2 as D (5 bases). Trimming removed 0 bases at V and 2 bases at J, with 18 bases between. CDR3 size: 17 residues. CDR1 is SGHRS and CDR2 is YFSETQ in the germline V gene. The CDR3 reads CASSLETVRSGPYEQYF. CDR3 DNA: TGCGCCAGCAGCTTGGAGACGGTACGAAGCGGACCCTACGAGCAGTACTTC.

V and J are TRBV27 and TRBJ1-2; D is possibly TRBD1 (6 bases). Germline V CDR1 and CDR2: MNHEY, SMNVEV (reference sequence). The CDR3 runs to 12 residues. V shed 7 bases and J shed 2 bases, with 8 bases lying between them. The CDR3 protein is CASKTGNYGYTF. The CDR3 region has the DNA TGTGCCAGCAAAACAGGGAACTATGGCTACACCTTC.

This chain joins TRBV11-2 and TRBJ2-2; 8 bases fit TRBD2. Germline-derived CDR1 and CDR2 are SGHAT and FQNNGV. The junction had 11 bases not matched to a gene; V was cut back by 1 base and J by 4 bases. The CDR3 is made up of 18 amino acids. CDR3 DNA: TGTGCCAGCAGCTTAGGCGTAGCGGGGACCTCTGGCACCGGGGAGCTGTTTTTT. This gives the protein CASSLGVAGTSGTGELFF.

In this sample, this clone turned up once. The CDR3 DNA is TGTGCCAGCAGCTTGTCTCAGCGGGAGCAGCAGTACTTC. It is translated as CASSLSQREQQYF. The V and J genes are TRBV5-8 and TRBJ2-7; 8 nucleotides match TRBD2. The V gene end was trimmed by 1 base and the J gene end by 8 bases; junction bases not matched to a gene: 5. Germline values: CDR1 SGHTS, CDR2 YDEGEE. The CDR3 sequence is 13 residues long.

This chain joins TRBV19 and TRBJ2-3; 8 nucleotides agree with TRBD1. Germline CDR1 reads LNHDA; CDR2 reads SQIVND (reference sequence). The V gene end was trimmed by 6 bases and the J gene end by 0 bases; junction bases not matched to a gene: 11. The CDR3 spans 17 residues. DNA of the CDR3: TGTGCCAGTAGAACGACAGGGGAGGCGGCGAGCACAGATACGCAGTATTTT. Protein sequence: CASRTTGEAASTDTQYF.

A word on this clone: The junction differs from germline at one of its ends, possibly a read error. The chain carries TRBV24-1 and TRBJ1-4; TRBD1 aligns across 9 bases. Germline CDR1 KGHDR, CDR2 SFDVKD. The CDR3 is made up of 18 amino acids. The CDR3: CATSDPGTGPLDLERLFF. The CDR3 DNA sequence: TGTGCCACCAGTGATCCCGGGACAGGGCCTTTAGACCTTGAAAGACTGTTTTTT.